The rows below give T cell receptor beta chains drawn from one sample of a study of blood T cells in healthy people across ages. TCRdb re-called the 5' RACE reads through MiXCR, storing one row per CDR3 protein. This sample carries about a million distinct CDR3 sequences, about 44% of them seen once, and the ten largest clones take around an eighth. The sequencing input was blood. The receptors derive from a man aged 25-45 years in good health. Both conserved end residues are part of each CDR3. Fields, in order: clone size, V gene, J gene, CDR3 length, CDR3 protein. The size field is filled for only some rows; it gives once, few, many or a size class.

>-|TRBV11-2|TRBJ2-3|15
CASSLEARGTDTQYF
>few|TRBV20-1|TRBJ2-1|14
CSARDPGTHNEQFF
>many|TRBV7-2|TRBJ1-4|13
CASSLGLGEKLFF
>-|TRBV29-1|TRBJ2-1|13
CSASIRGDDEQFF
>-|TRBV5-1|TRBJ2-1|16
CASSLDSRGLIHEQFF
>-|TRBV29-1|TRBJ1-3|14
CSAGTGGNPNTIYF
>-|TRBV29-1|TRBJ1-2|14
CSVEDPGINYGYTF
>-|TRBV7-6|TRBJ2-7|14
CASSPADTSYEQYF
>few|TRBV18|TRBJ2-4|16
CASSPPGQGNKNIQYF
>-|TRBV9|TRBJ2-1|16
CASSQGTSDFYNEQFF
>-|TRBV20-1|TRBJ2-3|16
CSARISDREVADTQYF
>-|TRBV6-5|TRBJ2-7|17
CASSYLATGTNSYEQYF
>-|TRBV24-1|TRBJ1-2|13
CATSREGSYGYTF
>few|TRBV7-6|TRBJ2-3|16
CASSLVGRGGSDTQYF
>-|TRBV27|TRBJ2-7|15
CASSSPGQGAEEQYF
>few|TRBV28|TRBJ2-1|13
CATTGTDSYEQFF
>-|TRBV12-3/TRBV12-4|TRBJ2-3|14
CASSFRLNADTQYF
>-|TRBV3-1|TRBJ1-2|14
CASSLGVLNYGYTF
>-|TRBV3-1|TRBJ1-1|14
CASSPVSGYTEAFF
>few|TRBV4-1|TRBJ1-2|14
CASSQDYGNYGYTF
>-|TRBV30|TRBJ2-5|17
CAWSGQTGTSSQETQYF
>-|TRBV12-3/TRBV12-4|TRBJ2-7|15
CASSPQGAVINEQYF
>many|TRBV12-3/TRBV12-4|TRBJ1-1|13
CASSFSGNTEAFF
>-|TRBV27|TRBJ1-2|12
CASSAEGLGYTF
>few|TRBV5-6|TRBJ1-2|14
CASSLWGRSNGYTF
>-|TRBV9|TRBJ1-1|15
CASSDHRGTDTEAFF
>-|TRBV14|TRBJ1-2|15
CASSQDPRQNYGYTF